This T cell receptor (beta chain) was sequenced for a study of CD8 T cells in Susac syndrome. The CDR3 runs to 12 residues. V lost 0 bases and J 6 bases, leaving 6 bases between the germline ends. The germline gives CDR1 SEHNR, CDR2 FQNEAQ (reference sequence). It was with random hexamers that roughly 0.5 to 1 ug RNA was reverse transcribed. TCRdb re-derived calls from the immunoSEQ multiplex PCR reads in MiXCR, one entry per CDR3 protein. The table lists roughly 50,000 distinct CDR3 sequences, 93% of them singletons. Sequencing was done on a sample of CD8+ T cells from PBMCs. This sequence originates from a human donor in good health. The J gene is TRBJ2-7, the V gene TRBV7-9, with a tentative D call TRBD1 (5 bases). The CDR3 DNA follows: TGTGCCAGCAGCTTAGCCCAGGGCGAGCAGTACTTC. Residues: CASSLAQGEQYF.